This T cell receptor beta chain was sequenced during a study of T cell repertoires in cytomegalovirus infection. About the study: Public TCR beta signature analysis indicated the presence of both CMV infection and matching HLA type. Study results and limitations: CMV-specific TCR beta clonotypes restricted by HLA-C dominated the ex vivo response. Summed frequency of shared TCR beta families picked out CMV carriers who also had the relevant HLA.

At least ten counts were recorded for this clonotype. What it binds is not known. TCRdb called the reads again in MiXCR, with one record for every CDR3 protein. The table lists 200,000 to 300,000 distinct CDR3 sequences, roughly 9.1% of them singletons, with around 15% in the top ten. CDR3 size: 14 residues. V was shortened by 4 bases and J by 0 bases, with 4 bases between the two germline ends. In germline, CDR1 is MNHNS, CDR2 SASEGT. Sequenced sample: PBMCs. The source of this sequence is a human donor in good health (CMV status not recorded). Some clones in this sample may be carry-over from other donors' samples. V is TRBV6-1 and J is TRBJ1-6; no clear D gene. CDR3 residues: CASSGRSYNSPLHF. CDR3 nucleotide sequence: TGTGCCAGCAGTGGGCGCTCCTATAATTCACCCCTCCACTTT.